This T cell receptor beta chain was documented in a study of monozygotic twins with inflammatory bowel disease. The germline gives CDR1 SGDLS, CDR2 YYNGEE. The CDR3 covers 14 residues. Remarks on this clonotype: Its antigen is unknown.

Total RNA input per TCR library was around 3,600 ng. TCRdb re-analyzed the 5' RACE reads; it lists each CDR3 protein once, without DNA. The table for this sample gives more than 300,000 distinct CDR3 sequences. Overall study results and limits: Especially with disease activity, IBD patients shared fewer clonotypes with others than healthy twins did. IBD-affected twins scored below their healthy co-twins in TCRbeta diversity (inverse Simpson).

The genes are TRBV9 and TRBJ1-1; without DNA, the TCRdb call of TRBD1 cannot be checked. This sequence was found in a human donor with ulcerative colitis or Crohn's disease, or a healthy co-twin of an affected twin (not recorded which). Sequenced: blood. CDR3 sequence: CASSTRQENTEAFF.